Presented here are 2 T cell receptor beta chains from one specimen sequenced in a study of blood T cell repertoires in COVID-19. Clones were sequenced by immunoSEQ multiplex PCR, and TCRdb holds only the in-frame ones, with some missing. The sample contains about 41,000 clones, around 89% of which appear only once. The material sequenced was peripheral blood. These receptors came from a human donor in a cohort sampled during active COVID-19.

This chain joins TRBV9 and TRBJ1-1, with D perhaps TRBD1 (5 bases). The length of the CDR3 is 15 residues. From germline, CDR1 is SGDLS and CDR2 YYNGEE. Trimming removed 0 bases from V and 4 bases from J, with 13 bases in between. The CDR3 DNA sequence: TGTGCCAGCAGCGTAGAGGCCTTAAGGGGCACTGAAGCTTTCTTT. Its translation is CASSVEALRGTEAFF.

The chain employs TRBV19 and TRBJ2-2, with D hard to call. Germline-derived CDR1 and CDR2 are LNHDA and SQIVND (reference sequence). The length of the CDR3 is 16 residues. The germline V and J ends were trimmed by 1 base and 2 bases, with 11 bases remaining between them. CDR3 protein: CASSIVLGRNTGELFF. DNA of the CDR3: TGTGCCAGTAGTATAGTTCTGGGCAGAAACACCGGGGAGCTGTTTTTT.